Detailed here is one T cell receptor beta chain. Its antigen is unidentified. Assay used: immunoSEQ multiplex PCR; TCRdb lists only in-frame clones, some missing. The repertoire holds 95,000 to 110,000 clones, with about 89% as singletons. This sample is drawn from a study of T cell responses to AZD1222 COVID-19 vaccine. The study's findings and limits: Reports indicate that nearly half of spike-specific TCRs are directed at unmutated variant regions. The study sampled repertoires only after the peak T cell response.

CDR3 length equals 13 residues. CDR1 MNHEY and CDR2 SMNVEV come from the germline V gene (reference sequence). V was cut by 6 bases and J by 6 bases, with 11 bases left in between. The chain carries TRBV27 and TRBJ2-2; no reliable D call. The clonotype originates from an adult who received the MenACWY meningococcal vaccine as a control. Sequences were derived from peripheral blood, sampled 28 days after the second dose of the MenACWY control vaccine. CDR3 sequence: CASSPTWPGELFF. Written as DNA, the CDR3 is TGTGCCAGCAGCCCCACTTGGCCCGGGGAGCTGTTTTTT.